The 16 T cell receptor beta chains below all came from one sample that was sequenced in a study of blood T cell repertoires in COVID-19. Data came from immunoSEQ multiplex PCR; TCRdb stores just in-frame clones and leaves some out. The repertoire has roughly 180,000 clones, approximately 82% of them found once; the top ten carry about a sixth. The sample comprised PBMCs or T cells enriched from blood (not recorded which). These TCRs come from a man aged 55 to 69 who had recovered from COVID-19.

V is TRBV19 and J is TRBJ1-1, with 8 bases that match TRBD1. CDR1 is LNHDA, CDR2 SQIVND, per germline (reference sequence). This CDR3 region has 12 residues. Trimming at V came to 4 bases and at J to 9 bases, leaving 4 bases not matched to a gene. CDR3: CASSTRTGKAFF. Here the CDR3 DNA reads TGTGCCAGTAGTACCAGGACAGGGAAAGCTTTCTTT.

This clone occurred once. This sequence joins TRBV2 and TRBJ1-2; D perhaps matches TRBD1 (6 bases). This CDR3 comprises 13 residues. Trimming stripped 3 bases from V and 3 bases from J, with 8 bases between. Germline CDR1 SNHLY, CDR2 FYNNEI. CDR3 protein: CASSEGQDYGYTF. Here the CDR3 DNA reads TGTGCCAGCAGTGAGGGACAAGACTATGGCTACACCTTC.

The chain has TRBV9 and TRBJ2-5; maybe TRBD2 (5 bases). Looked up from germline, CDR1 is SGDLS and CDR2 is YYNGEE. There are 13 residues in the CDR3. Trimming took off 5 bases at V and 4 bases at J, with 12 bases between the two ends. The CDR3 sequence is CASRREGGETQYF. DNA for the CDR3: TGTGCCAGCAGGCGCGAGGGCGGAGAGACCCAGTACTTC.

The rearrangement links TRBV28 to TRBJ1-2, with D maybe TRBD1 (5 bases). The CDR3 totals 13 residues. In germline, CDR1 is MDHEN, CDR2 SYDVKM. With 7 bases removed from V and 5 bases from J, the gap between germline ends came to 14 bases. Here the CDR3 reads CASKDSGRYGYTF. The CDR3 nucleotides read TGTGCCAGCAAGGATTCAGGGCGGTATGGCTACACCTTC.

This chain connects TRBV3-1 (or the pseudogene TRBV3-2) to TRBJ1-1; TRBD1 matches 11 bases. Germline V gene sequence: CDR1 LGHDT, CDR2 YNNKEL (reference sequence). This CDR3 has 16 residues. V lost 0 bases to trimming and J lost 5 bases; unmatched junction nucleotides: 5. CDR3 in amino acids: CASSQEGTGGLTEAFF. The DNA of the CDR3 is TGTGCCAGCAGCCAAGAGGGGACAGGGGGTCTAACTGAAGCTTTCTTT.

CDR3 nucleotides: TGTGCCAGTAGTTCACAGGGGGTACTCGAGCAGTACTTC. As protein: CASSSQGVLEQYF. The chain recombines TRBV19 with TRBJ2-7; 8 nucleotides match TRBD1. Losses at the gene ends were 5 bases for V and 6 bases for J; bases not matched to a gene: 6. CDR1 and CDR2 (germline): LNHDA, SQIVND (reference sequence). This CDR3 comprises 13 residues.

This chain joins TRBV4-1 and TRBJ2-6; 7 bases match TRBD1. Germline CDR1 reads MGHRA; CDR2 reads YSYEKL. CDR3 length equals 15 residues. Trimming removed 3 bases from V and 4 bases from J; junction bases left unmatched: 3. The CDR3 DNA is TGCGCCAGCAGCCAGGGACAGTCCGGGGCCAACGTCCTGACTTTC. It codes for CASSQGQSGANVLTF.

This clone appeared many times. V is TRBV2 and J is TRBJ1-5; D is undetermined. Looked up from germline, CDR1 is SNHLY and CDR2 is FYNNEI. The CDR3 extends over 13 amino acids. V lost 8 bases and J lost 6, with 14 bases in between. CDR3 in amino acids: CASEAFGFQPQHF. DNA for the CDR3: TGTGCCAGCGAGGCTTTTGGGTTTCAGCCCCAGCATTTT.

This CDR3 is CASSQEVPGTYEQYF. The CDR3 region has the DNA TGTGCCAGCAGCCAAGAAGTTCCGGGGACCTACGAGCAGTACTTC. The chain links TRBV4-2 to TRBJ2-7; tentative D call: TRBD2 (5 bases). Per germline, CDR1 LGHNA and CDR2 YNFKEQ. Trimming took 0 bases from V and 2 from J, leaving 11 bases between them. CDR3 length: 15 amino acids.

V usage is TRBV7-2 and J usage is TRBJ2-7, with D possibly matching TRBD2 (6 bases). Per germline, CDR1 SGHTA and CDR2 FQGNSA. V lost 1 base to trimming and J lost 6 bases, with 10 bases between them. This CDR3 comprises 13 residues. Here the CDR3 DNA reads TGTGCCAGCAGCTTAGGGACTAACGGCGAGCAGTACTTC. Amino acid sequence: CASSLGTNGEQYF.

This clone was found a few times. The genes are TRBV4-2 and TRBJ1-1, with D tentatively TRBD1 (5 bases). Trimming cost V 0 bases and J 5 bases, with 13 bases left between them. CDR1 and CDR2 from the germline V gene are LGHNA and YNFKEQ. This CDR3 has 15 residues. CDR3 bases: TGTGCCAGCAGCCAAGATTTGCGGGGGATGACTGAAGCTTTCTTT. Translating it yields CASSQDLRGMTEAFF.

The chain couples TRBV3-1 (or the pseudogene TRBV3-2) to TRBJ1-1; D gene ambiguous. The CDR3 has 14 residues. V lost 0 bases to trimming and J lost 1 base, with 6 bases between them. Germline V gene lookup returns CDR1 LGHDT and CDR2 YNNKEL (reference sequence). The CDR3 sequence is CASSQDRENTEAFF. CDR3 sequence (DNA): TGTGCCAGCAGCCAAGATCGAGAGAACACTGAAGCTTTCTTT.

This clone was recorded a few times. The genes are TRBV7-9 and TRBJ1-2; TRBD1 is a possible D gene (6 bases). This CDR3 spans 16 amino acids. Germline-derived CDR1 and CDR2 are SEHNR and FQNEAQ (reference sequence). Trimming removed 1 base from V and 0 bases from J, with 12 bases in between. CDR3 sequence (DNA): TGTGCCAGCAGCTTAGTTAACAGGGTTCCTAACTATGGCTACACCTTC. It is translated as CASSLVNRVPNYGYTF.

This clone came up once. This chain links TRBV18 with TRBJ2-7; 9 bases fit TRBD2. V lost 0 bases, J lost 4 bases, and 4 bases stayed unmatched. The CDR3 totals 15 residues. Germline CDR1 reads KGHSH; CDR2 reads LQKENI. The CDR3 sequence is CASSPPWTSEYEQYF. The CDR3 coding sequence is TGTGCCAGCTCACCACCGTGGACTAGCGAATACGAGCAGTACTTC. Filled out from reference TRBV18 and TRBJ2-7, the complete variable domain reads NAGVMQNPRHLVRRRGQEARLRCSPMKGHSHVYWYRQLPEEGLKFMVYLQKENIIDESGMPKERFSAEFPKEGPSILRIQQVVRGDSAAYFCASSPPWTSEYEQYFGPGTRLTVT.

V gene TRBV2 combines with J gene TRBJ1-2, with D uncertain. Trimming removed 1 base from V and 4 bases from J, with 22 bases in between. The CDR3 length is 18 residues. CDR1 and CDR2 (germline): SNHLY, FYNNEI. The CDR3 DNA reads as TGTGCCAGCAGTGAAGTGCCTTCCCGCCGACAACCCGGCTATGGCTACACCTTC. This encodes CASSEVPSRRQPGYGYTF. Variable domain in full (rest from reference TRBV2 and TRBJ1-2): EPEVTQTPSHQVTQMGQEVILRCVPISNHLYFYWYRQILGQKVEFLVSFYNNEISEKSEIFDDQFSVERPDGSNFTLKIRSTKLEDSAMYFCASSEVPSRRQPGYGYTFGSGTRLTVV.

The CDR3 sequence is CATSDLKGPGLASNEQFF. The CDR3 DNA is TGTGCCACCAGTGATTTGAAGGGCCCGGGACTAGCTAGCAATGAGCAGTTCTTC. The chain links TRBV24-1 to TRBJ2-1, with 9 positions matching TRBD2. The CDR3 spans 18 residues. Trimming cost V 0 bases and J 6 bases; bases outside gene matches: 11. In germline, CDR1 is KGHDR, CDR2 SFDVKD.